Shown below are 24 T cell receptor beta chains from a single sample sequenced in a study of radiation and T cells in renal cell carcinoma (dated by TCRdb to the early 2020s). The method behind the library was the immunoSEQ multiplex PCR assay. TCRdb retrieved this table from immuneACCESS and kept in-frame rearrangements only. Not all clones are present; in checked studies, unresolved V genes account for under half, and no reason is known for the remainder. The table for this sample lists over 60,000 clones; roughly 79% of them were counted only once. The ten largest clones capture about 7% of the sample. The time point label for this specimen denotes: blood 2 weeks post-SBRT. According to the study, the label for this sample's treatment or condition signals: 15 Gy SBRT to primary tumor, nephrectomy 4 weeks later. The material sequenced was blood, taken from a patient whose treatment included radiotherapy and nephrectomy. The receptor source for this set is a man between 60 and 75 years old with renal cell carcinoma.

The chain recombines TRBV7-9 with TRBJ1-5; 12 bases are a match to TRBD1. V lost 8 bases to trimming and J lost 5 bases; unmatched junction nucleotides: 1. The CDR3 has 13 residues. CDR1 SEHNR and CDR2 FQNEAQ come from the germline V gene (reference sequence). The CDR3 loop is CASGTGGDQPQHF. In DNA, the CDR3 is TGTGCCAGCGGGACAGGGGGCGATCAGCCCCAGCATTTT.

The V call is TRBV11-2, the J call TRBJ2-1; D unresolved. The germline V gene has CDR1 SGHAT and CDR2 FQNNGV. V lost 6 bases and J 10 bases, leaving 19 bases between the germline ends. The CDR3 covers 14 residues. The CDR3 here is CASRRNIAGREQFF. The CDR3 bases are TGTGCCAGCAGACGAAATATAGCAGGCCGGGAGCAGTTCTTC.

This sequence joins TRBV12-5 and TRBJ2-3, with a weak D call TRBD2 (5 bases). V shed 2 bases and J shed 2 bases, with 11 bases lying between them. The CDR3 contains 15 residues. CDR1 LGHNT and CDR2 FRNRAP come from the germline V gene. The CDR3 DNA reads as TGTGCTAGTGGTTTGAGTGCGGGCCCCACAGATACGCAGTATTTT. Translated: CASGLSAGPTDTQYF.

The J gene is TRBJ2-5, the V gene TRBV10-3, with D maybe TRBD1 (6 bases). The CDR3 is 13 amino acids. Deletions cut 10 bases from V and 3 bases from J, with 15 bases between. Germline CDR1 and CDR2: ENHRY and SYGVKD. CDR3 sequence reads: CATRQDAKETQYF. The CDR3 DNA follows: TGTGCCACCCGACAGGATGCAAAAGAGACCCAGTACTTC.

In this sample, this clone turned up a few times. The V call is TRBV7-7, the J call TRBJ2-5; D is uncertain. The CDR3 is 15 residues long. The V gene's germline CDR1 is SSHAT and CDR2 FNYEAQ (reference sequence). V was trimmed by 0 bases and J by 4 bases, leaving 12 bases between them. DNA of the CDR3: TGTGCCAGCAGCTTAGCCGGCGGATACCCAGAGACCCAGTACTTC. Its protein is CASSLAGGYPETQYF.

The chain recombines TRBV19 with TRBJ1-1; D is uncertain. From germline, CDR1 is LNHDA and CDR2 SQIVND (reference sequence). The CDR3 sequence is 12 residues long. The ends were cut back, 6 bases at V and 7 bases at J, with 12 bases in the middle. The CDR3 protein is CASRDRPSEAFF. CDR3 coding DNA: TGTGCCAGTAGGGACCGCCCAAGTGAAGCTTTCTTT.

This chain links TRBV7-8 with TRBJ1-3; D gene ambiguous. CDR3 size: 15 residues. The V end was cut by 7 bases, the J end by 0 bases, with 13 bases between. Germline-derived CDR1 and CDR2 are SGHVS and FQNEAQ. CDR3 protein: CASTERPSSGNTIYF. The CDR3 region has the DNA TGTGCCAGCACCGAGCGTCCCAGCTCTGGAAACACCATATATTTT.

V is TRBV9 and J is TRBJ2-5; TRBD1 might be the D (6 bases). Germline assignment: CDR1 SGDLS and CDR2 YYNGEE. Trimming stripped 0 bases from V and 3 bases from J, with 12 bases between. This CDR3 is built from 15 residues. The CDR3 nucleotides read TGTGCCAGCAGCGTAGGCAGTGGGGGCAAAGAGACCCAGTACTTC. This sequence encodes CASSVGSGGKETQYF.

Here the CDR3 reads CASSRGASADNEQFF. Here the CDR3 DNA reads TGTGCCAGCAGCCGGGGGGCTAGCGCTGACAATGAGCAGTTCTTC. The chain joins TRBV9 to TRBJ2-1; a possible D gene is TRBD2 (7 bases). The CDR3 extends over 15 amino acids. CDR1 and CDR2 (germline): SGDLS, YYNGEE. The V gene lost 4 bases and the J gene lost 5 bases, with 16 bases spanning the gap.

The V call is TRBV12-5, the J call TRBJ1-2; D is perhaps TRBD1 (5 bases). CDR1 LGHNT and CDR2 FRNRAP come from the germline V gene. Trimming pared 6 bases from V and 5 bases from J, leaving 19 bases between. The CDR3 is made up of 15 amino acids. The CDR3 region has the DNA TGTGCTAGTGGGGACGGGGGTTCGGACTATTATGGCTACACCTTC. Translated: CASGDGGSDYYGYTF. Together with reference TRBV12-5 and TRBJ1-2, the CDR3 gives the full variable domain: DARVTQTPRHKVTEMGQEVTMRCQPILGHNTVFWYRQTMMQGLELLAYFRNRAPLDDSGMPKDRFSAEMPDATLATLKIQPSEPRDSAVYFCASGDGGSDYYGYTFGSGTRLTVV.

The J gene is TRBJ1-3, the V gene TRBV30; D remains unclear. CDR3 length: 16 residues. CDR1 is GTSNPN, CDR2 SVGIG, per germline (reference sequence). The V end was cut by 2 bases, the J end by 0 bases, with 14 bases between. The CDR3 DNA is TGTGCCTGGAGTTATCCCTTTTCATTCTCTGGAAACACCATATATTTT. Its translation: CAWSYPFSFSGNTIYF.

The chain uses TRBV7-2 and TRBJ2-2; 8 bases are shared with TRBD2. Germline V CDR1 and CDR2: SGHTA, FQGNSA. The V gene end was trimmed by 5 bases and the J gene end by 0 bases; junction bases not matched to a gene: 5. CDR3 length: 16 amino acids. The CDR3 protein is CASSRIAGSNTGELFF. The CDR3 region has the DNA TGTGCCAGCAGCCGAATAGCGGGGTCGAACACCGGGGAGCTGTTTTTT.

The chain recombines TRBV2 with TRBJ2-6; D perhaps matches TRBD1 (6 bases). The V end was cut by 7 bases, the J end by 1 base, with 11 bases between. Germline V gene sequence: CDR1 SNHLY, CDR2 FYNNEI. The CDR3 totals 15 residues. The DNA of the CDR3 is TGTGCCAGCATGCGGCAGGGGTCTGGGGCCAACGTCCTGACTTTC. Its translation: CASMRQGSGANVLTF.

V and J are TRBV9 and TRBJ1-5, with D possibly being TRBD1 (6 bases). Per the germline V gene, CDR1 is SGDLS and CDR2 is YYNGEE. There are 13 residues in the CDR3. Between the trimmed V and J ends, which lost 4 bases and 4 bases, there was a span of 9 bases. CDR3 loop: CASSRGGNQPQHF. DNA of the CDR3: TGTGCCAGCAGCAGAGGGGGGAATCAGCCCCAGCATTTT.

The V gene is TRBV7-2, the J gene TRBJ2-2; 11 bases align to TRBD2. Germline V lookup: CDR1 SGHTA, CDR2 FQGNSA. V was clipped by 5 bases and J by 6 bases; unmatched bases: 14. This CDR3 is 18 amino acids long. The CDR3 is CASSLETLAGDFAGELFF. In nucleotides, the CDR3 is TGTGCCAGCAGCCTCGAAACACTAGCGGGGGACTTCGCCGGGGAGCTGTTTTTT.

This chain links TRBV6-1 with TRBJ2-1; 8 positions match TRBD2. Germline values: CDR1 MNHNS, CDR2 SASEGT. The CDR3 length is 16 residues. Trimming at V came to 0 bases and at J to 9 bases, leaving 10 bases not matched to a gene. CDR3 residues: CASSEALGLAIFEQFF. DNA for the CDR3: TGTGCCAGCAGTGAAGCCTTAGGACTAGCTATCTTTGAGCAGTTCTTC.

J is TRBJ2-5 and V is TRBV10-3; D is ambiguous. Germline V gene lookup returns CDR1 ENHRY and CDR2 SYGVKD. The V gene lost 2 bases and the J gene lost 5 bases, with 3 bases spanning the gap. CDR3 size: 11 residues. CDR3 sequence: CAISEGETQYF. CDR3 coding DNA: TGTGCCATCAGTGAGGGTGAGACCCAGTACTTC.

DNA for the CDR3: TGTGCCAGCGATTCAGGGGGCGGGACCTCCTACAATGAGCAGTTCTTC. Translated: CASDSGGGTSYNEQFF. The chain has TRBV7-2 and TRBJ2-1; the match to TRBD1 covers 8 bases. The junction had 9 bases not matched to a gene; V was cut back by 8 bases and J by 0 bases. The germline CDR1 and CDR2 sequences are SGHTA and FQGNSA. CDR3 length: 16 residues.

The chain couples TRBV7-2 to TRBJ1-1; D may be TRBD1 (5 bases). The CDR3 runs 17 residues. V shed 5 bases and J shed 5 bases, with 24 bases lying between them. Germline CDR1 and CDR2: SGHTA and FQGNSA. Here the CDR3 reads CASSLRLGHGAGTEAFF. In DNA, the CDR3 is TGTGCCAGCAGCCTTAGGCTCGGGCATGGGGCGGGAACTGAAGCTTTCTTT. The whole variable domain, filled in from reference TRBV7-2 and TRBJ1-1, reads GAGVSQSPSNKVTEKGKDVELRCDPISGHTALYWYRQSLGQGLEFLIYFQGNSAPDKSGLPSDRFSAERTGGSVSTLTIQRTQQEDSAVYLCASSLRLGHGAGTEAFFGQGTRLTVV.

The chain is built from TRBV23-1 and TRBJ2-3, with 10 bases matching TRBD2. TRBV23-1 is flagged as an ORF with uncertain function. The J segment lost 5 bases and the V segment lost 4 bases, leaving 18 bases of the junction unmatched. The CDR3 extends over 19 amino acids. The CDR3 here is CASSPLPLFPRLAGDTQYF. The CDR3 nucleotides read TGCGCCAGCAGTCCTCTTCCCCTATTTCCAAGACTAGCGGGAGATACGCAGTATTTT.

This sequence joins TRBV5-8 and TRBJ1-2, with no clear D. This CDR3 is 14 amino acids long. Looked up from germline, CDR1 is SGHTS and CDR2 is YDEGEE. V was clipped by 0 bases and J by 2 bases, with 8 bases between them. DNA for the CDR3: TGTGCCAGCAGCTTGGAAAGCGGAAACTATGGCTACACCTTC. This encodes CASSLESGNYGYTF. Based on the CDR3 plus reference TRBV5-8 and TRBJ1-2, the full variable domain is EAGVTQSPTHLIKTRGQQATLRCSPISGHTSVYWYQQALGLGLQFLLWYDEGEERNRGNFPPRFSGRQFPNYSSELNVNALELEDSALYLCASSLESGNYGYTFGSGTRLTVV.

The V and J genes are TRBV6-5 and TRBJ1-1, with TRBD1 matching 8 bases. The length of the CDR3 is 12 residues. V was pared by 10 bases and J by 4 bases, with 5 bases of the junction left unmatched. Germline V gene sequence: CDR1 MNHEY, CDR2 SVGAGI. CDR3 protein: CATQQGGTEAFF. CDR3 nucleotide sequence: TGTGCCACCCAACAGGGGGGCACTGAAGCTTTCTTT.

This clone was counted once. This sequence joins TRBV7-9 and TRBJ2-5; D possibly corresponds to TRBD1 (7 bases). There are 14 residues in the CDR3. Germline CDR1 is SEHNR and CDR2 is FQNEAQ (reference sequence). V was pared by 8 bases and J by 3 bases, with 16 bases between. CDR3 coding DNA: TGTGCCAGCTCGGAGGGGACAGTTAAAGAGACCCAGTACTTC. Protein product: CASSEGTVKETQYF. Looking up the rest from reference TRBV7-9 and TRBJ2-5 gives the full variable domain: DTGVSQNPRHKITKRGQNVTFRCDPISEHNRLYWYRQTLGQGPEFLTYFQNEAQLEKSRLLSDRFSAERPKGSFSTLEIQRTEQGDSAMYLCASSEGTVKETQYFGPGTRLLVL.

This chain connects TRBV2 to TRBJ2-1; 13 bases map to TRBD2. The length of the CDR3 is 18 residues. Looked up from germline, CDR1 is SNHLY and CDR2 is FYNNEI. Trimming took 4 bases from V and 0 from J; bases not matched to a gene: 6. The CDR3 DNA sequence: TGTGCCAGCAGTGCTACCGGGACTAGCGGGATCTCCTACAATGAGCAGTTCTTC. Its protein is CASSATGTSGISYNEQFF.